The clone carrying this T cell receptor beta chain appeared once. Its specificity is not known. The sample originates from a study of shared clonotypes between healthy human individuals. In the study overall: The donor pool was made up of a couple of women and three men aged 18 to 49. General study findings and limits: Sequencing depth was expected to affect clonotype sharing among donors. Among four donors, approximately 5% of naive CD4 clonotypes were found in common.

Germline CDR1 is SGHAT and CDR2 is FQNNGV. The V gene lost 2 bases and the J gene lost 3 bases, with 7 bases spanning the gap. The CDR3 covers 14 residues. The method was immunoSEQ multiplex PCR; TCRdb's version includes in-frame clones alone and lacks a portion of them. The sample lists 900,000 to 1,200,000 clones, approximately 80% seen once, with 0.6% to 0.7% in the top ten. This clonotype originated in a man between 18 and 29 years old in good health. Some clones in this sample may be carry-over from other donors' samples. The chain links TRBV11-2 to TRBJ2-2; D gene ambiguous. Sequenced: memory CD4+ T cells from PBMCs. Documented subset: CD45RA-negative fraction. In nucleotides, the CDR3 is TGTGCCAGCAGCTTACGCTCCCACACCGGGGAGCTGTTTTTT. The encoded protein is CASSLRSHTGELFF.